These 23 T cell receptor beta chains came from one sample sequenced in a study of CD8 T cells in ankylosing spondylitis. TCRdb redid the calling of the 5' RACE reads with MiXCR, one entry per CDR3 protein. Among just over 350,000 distinct CDR3 sequences listed, 20% were seen once. Material for sequencing was blood, either unsorted or a sorted T cell fraction (not recorded which). These receptors were taken from a male donor with ankylosing spondylitis or in good health (not recorded which).

This clonotype showed up just a few times. CDR3 region: CASRPGTGELSNTGELFF. CDR3 sequence (DNA): TGCGCCAGCAGGCCCGGGACAGGGGAGCTCTCGAACACCGGGGAGCTGTTTTTT. The genes are TRBV5-1 and TRBJ2-2; 10 bases are shared with TRBD1. The germline V gene has CDR1 SGHRS and CDR2 YFSETQ. With V trimmed by 5 bases and J by 0 bases, 10 bases remained unmatched. CDR3 length: 18 residues.

The J gene is TRBJ2-5, the V gene TRBV7-9; a possible D gene is TRBD1 (6 bases). CDR3 length: 15 residues. Trimming stripped 3 bases from V and 3 bases from J, with 14 bases between. From germline, CDR1 is SEHNR and CDR2 FQNEAQ (reference sequence). As DNA, the CDR3 is TGTGCCAGCAGCTTGGACGGAAACAGGGAAGAGACCCAGTACTTC. Translated: CASSLDGNREETQYF.

This clonotype was picked up a small number of times. The J gene is TRBJ2-3, the V gene TRBV10-3; either TRBD1 or TRBD2 may fit D (6 bases each). In germline, CDR1 is ENHRY, CDR2 SYGVKD. This CDR3 is 14 amino acids long. The V gene lost 4 bases and the J gene lost 4 bases, with 12 bases spanning the gap. CDR3 coding DNA: TGTGCCATCAGTGGGGGGGCCAGGGCAGATACGCAGTATTTT. Protein product: CAISGGARADTQYF.

This clonotype was seen more than once but under ten times. The genes are TRBV29-1 and TRBJ2-7; D perhaps matches TRBD2 (7 bases). From germline, CDR1 is SQVTM and CDR2 ANQGSEA. Trimming stripped 2 bases from V and 0 bases from J, with 20 bases between. CDR3 length: 17 amino acids. The chain's CDR3 is CSVEYPGRAGASYEQYF. In DNA, the CDR3 is TGCAGCGTTGAATACCCGGGCAGGGCGGGGGCCTCCTACGAGCAGTACTTC.

This clonotype showed up just once. This chain connects TRBV10-3 to TRBJ2-5; D perhaps matches TRBD2 (6 bases). The CDR3 length is 14 residues. Trimming left V 0 bases short and J 2 bases short, with 7 bases between. Germline CDR1 reads ENHRY; CDR2 reads SYGVKD. CDR3 bases: TGTGCCATCAGTGAGTCTGCGGGGCAAGAGACCCAGTACTTC. Residues: CAISESAGQETQYF.

The CDR3 DNA is TGCGCCAGCAGCTTGGATCACCCGGGACTAGCAGTTGATGAGCAGTACTTC. Protein sequence: CASSLDHPGLAVDEQYF. The chain employs TRBV5-1 and TRBJ2-7; 9 nucleotides agree with TRBD2. With V trimmed by 0 bases and J by 7 bases, 14 bases remained unmatched. Germline V CDR1 and CDR2: SGHRS, YFSETQ. The CDR3 has 17 amino acids.

The chain uses TRBV20-1 and TRBJ2-7; tentatively, D is TRBD1 or TRBD2 (5 bases each). The CDR3 is 13 residues long. Trimming cost V 6 bases and J 0 bases, with 12 bases left between them. The germline V gene encodes CDR1 DFQATT and CDR2 SNEGSKA (reference sequence). The CDR3 loop reads CSAAGTDSYEQYF. The CDR3 DNA is TGCAGTGCGGCCGGGACGGACTCCTACGAGCAGTACTTC.

The chain links TRBV12-3 or TRBV12-4 to TRBJ2-1, with TRBD2 identical over 10 bases. V gave up 7 bases and J gave up 10 bases; unmatched junction bases: 13. The CDR3 totals 15 residues. The CDR3 loop is CASTPSGGRQSEQFF. DNA of the CDR3: TGTGCCAGCACCCCTAGCGGGGGCCGGCAATCAGAGCAGTTCTTC.

This clonotype was seen only a few times. This sequence joins TRBV20-1 and TRBJ2-3; D is ambiguous. The CDR3 extends over 15 amino acids. The germline gives CDR1 DFQATT, CDR2 SNEGSKA (reference sequence). V was cut by 2 bases and J by 5 bases, with 17 bases left in between. In DNA form, the CDR3 reads TGCAGTGCTAGACCGGGCGGAAGGTCGGAAGATACGCAGTATTTT. Protein sequence: CSARPGGRSEDTQYF.

V usage is TRBV9 and J usage is TRBJ2-7, with 7 bases fitting TRBD1. This CDR3 is 15 amino acids long. Germline trimming cut 0 bases from V and 1 base from J; bases unmatched to any gene: 4. Looked up from germline, CDR1 is SGDLS and CDR2 is YYNGEE. The chain's CDR3 is CASSVDAGGSYEQYF. The DNA of the CDR3 is TGTGCCAGCAGCGTAGACGCAGGGGGTTCCTACGAGCAGTACTTC. Based on the CDR3 plus reference TRBV9 and TRBJ2-7, the full variable domain is DSGVTQTPKHLITATGQRVTLRCSPRSGDLSVYWYQQSLDQGLQFLIQYYNGEERAKGNILERFSAQQFPDLHSELNLSSLELGDSALYFCASSVDAGGSYEQYFGPGTRLTVT.

The chain links TRBV10-2 to TRBJ2-7; 11 bases map to TRBD1. Germline CDR1 and CDR2: WSHSY and SAAADI. The CDR3 consists of 13 residues. Trimming cost V 6 bases and J 5 bases; bases outside gene matches: 3. In DNA, the CDR3 is TGCGCCAGCAGGGACAGGGGGCGGCACGAGCAGTACTTC. It is translated as CASRDRGRHEQYF.

This clonotype was found a few times. The DNA for the CDR3 is TGTGCCAGCAGACCTGAGGCAGCCTACGAGCAGTACTTC. This translates into CASRPEAAYEQYF. J is TRBJ2-7 and V is TRBV11-2; D remains ambiguous. Trimming shortened V by 6 bases and J by 2 bases, and 11 bases separated the two germline ends. The CDR3 totals 13 residues. CDR1 and CDR2 (germline): SGHAT, FQNNGV.

The gene calls are TRBV20-1 and TRBJ2-7; 8 bases match TRBD1. The J segment lost 2 bases and the V segment lost 3 bases, leaving 3 bases of the junction unmatched. The CDR3 has 13 amino acids. CDR1 and CDR2 from the germline V gene are DFQATT and SNEGSKA (reference sequence). The chain's CDR3 is CSARGTGTYEQYF. The CDR3 DNA is TGCAGTGCTAGGGGGACAGGTACCTACGAGCAGTACTTC.

This rearrangement joins TRBV9 to TRBJ2-2; TRBD2 might be the D (5 bases). Germline loops: CDR1 SGDLS, CDR2 YYNGEE. V lost 6 bases and J 0 bases, leaving 6 bases between the germline ends. There are 13 residues in the CDR3. CDR3 protein: CASMTTNTGELFF. DNA for the CDR3: TGTGCCAGCATGACTACGAACACCGGGGAGCTGTTTTTT. Full variable domain (missing parts from reference TRBV9 and TRBJ2-2): DSGVTQTPKHLITATGQRVTLRCSPRSGDLSVYWYQQSLDQGLQFLIQYYNGEERAKGNILERFSAQQFPDLHSELNLSSLELGDSALYFCASMTTNTGELFFGEGSRLTVL.

This clonotype was recorded once. The J gene is TRBJ2-7, the V gene TRBV9; D remains ambiguous. Trimming pared 0 bases from V and 3 bases from J, leaving 16 bases between. CDR1 and CDR2 (germline): SGDLS, YYNGEE. The CDR3 is 16 residues long. The CDR3 here is CASSVVPAPSDYEQYF. CDR3 DNA sequence: TGTGCCAGCAGCGTAGTGCCCGCCCCGTCTGACTACGAGCAGTACTTC.

The genes are TRBV7-9 and TRBJ2-4; D gene unclear. The CDR3 covers 12 residues. Trimming took 2 bases from V and 5 from J, leaving 4 bases between them. Germline V lookup: CDR1 SEHNR, CDR2 FQNEAQ (reference sequence). Here the CDR3 reads CASSLFENIQYF. CDR3 in DNA: TGTGCCAGCAGCTTATTTGAAAACATTCAGTACTTC.

V gene TRBV4-1 combines with J gene TRBJ2-5; D may be TRBD1 (6 bases). This CDR3 has 18 residues. V lost 4 bases to trimming and J lost 3 bases, with 24 bases between them. The germline V gene encodes CDR1 MGHRA and CDR2 YSYEKL. CDR3 region: CASSPYGGGGDSEETQYF. In DNA, the CDR3 is TGCGCCAGCAGCCCCTACGGCGGTGGGGGCGATTCGGAAGAGACCCAGTACTTC.

This sequence joins TRBV12-3 or TRBV12-4 and TRBJ2-4; D gene uncertain. The CDR3 sequence is 14 residues long. With 3 bases removed from V and 7 bases from J, the gap between germline ends came to 13 bases. The CDR3 sequence: CASSLTGMYNIQYF. The CDR3 DNA is TGTGCCAGCAGTTTGACCGGAATGTATAACATTCAGTACTTC.

This clonotype has more than one count but fewer than ten. The rearrangement links TRBV28 to TRBJ1-1, with D unresolved. CDR3 length equals 15 residues. Germline V gives CDR1 MDHEN, CDR2 SYDVKM. V lost 6 bases, J lost 0 bases, and 14 bases lay in between. The CDR3 is CASSQATFMNTEAFF. The CDR3, as DNA: TGTGCCAGCAGCCAAGCGACTTTCATGAACACTGAAGCTTTCTTT.

J is TRBJ2-7 and V is TRBV7-8; TRBD2 agrees at 13 bases. The J segment lost 0 bases and the V segment lost 3 bases, leaving 11 bases of the junction unmatched. CDR1 and CDR2 (germline): SGHVS, FQNEAQ. The CDR3 length is 19 residues. The CDR3 here is CASSFGTSGEGYHSYEQYF. CDR3 DNA sequence: TGTGCCAGCAGCTTCGGGACTAGCGGGGAGGGATACCACTCCTACGAGCAGTACTTC. Together with reference TRBV7-8 and TRBJ2-7, the CDR3 gives the full variable domain: GAGVSQSPRYKVAKRGQDVALRCDPISGHVSLFWYQQALGQGPEFLTYFQNEAQLDKSGLPSDRFFAERPEGSVSTLKIQRTQQEDSAVYLCASSFGTSGEGYHSYEQYFGPGTRLTVT.

The chain employs TRBV5-1 and TRBJ2-1, with TRBD2 identical over 12 bases. J gave up 4 bases and V 0 bases, and 8 bases lay outside the gene matches. The CDR3 is 18 residues long. Germline loops: CDR1 SGHRS, CDR2 YFSETQ. The CDR3 is CASSLAALAGGNYNEQFF. The CDR3, as DNA: TGCGCCAGCAGCTTGGCCGCTCTAGCGGGGGGGAATTACAATGAGCAGTTCTTC.

This clonotype has just a few counts. This chain connects TRBV29-1 to TRBJ2-7; possibly TRBD2 for D (5 bases). Germline loops: CDR1 SQVTM, CDR2 ANQGSEA. This CDR3 has 12 amino acids. Trimming removed 6 bases at V and 7 bases at J, with 16 bases between. The CDR3 DNA reads TGCAGCGTGGTCGTCGAGACGGGGGAGCAGTACTTC. Residues: CSVVVETGEQYF.

CDR3 residues: CASSLRGIQETQYF. The CDR3 DNA reads TGTGCCAGCAGCTTACGCGGAATCCAAGAGACCCAGTACTTC. The gene calls are TRBV13 and TRBJ2-5, with unresolved D. The CDR3 totals 14 residues. V was pared by 2 bases and J by 1 base, with 8 bases between. Looked up from germline, CDR1 is PRHDT and CDR2 is FYEKMQ (reference sequence).